This TCR beta chain was recovered during a study of metastatic and nonmetastatic thyroid tumors. Concerning this clone itself: Its antigen remains unidentified. It may be a read error: a sequence one base away is much more abundant.

TCRdb re-processed the PCR reads through MiXCR. The sample carries about 92,000 clones, approximately 15% recorded once. CDR1 SGHRS and CDR2 YFSETQ come from the germline V gene. CDR3 length equals 15 residues. No patient received treatment before thyroid surgery. Broader study findings: As reported, TCR beta diversity in blood and tumor was significantly higher in malignant thyroid tumors than in benign nodules.

This clonotype was obtained from a female donor with papillary thyroid cancer or a benign thyroid nodule (not recorded which). Some clones in this sample may be carry-over from other donors' samples. The chain joins TRBV5-1 to TRBJ2-2; D is unclear. Input material: blood. The CDR3 loop reads CASILVFGFTGELFF. The CDR3 nucleotides read TGCGCCAGCATCTTGGTTTTTGGATTCACCGGGGAGCTGTTTTTT.